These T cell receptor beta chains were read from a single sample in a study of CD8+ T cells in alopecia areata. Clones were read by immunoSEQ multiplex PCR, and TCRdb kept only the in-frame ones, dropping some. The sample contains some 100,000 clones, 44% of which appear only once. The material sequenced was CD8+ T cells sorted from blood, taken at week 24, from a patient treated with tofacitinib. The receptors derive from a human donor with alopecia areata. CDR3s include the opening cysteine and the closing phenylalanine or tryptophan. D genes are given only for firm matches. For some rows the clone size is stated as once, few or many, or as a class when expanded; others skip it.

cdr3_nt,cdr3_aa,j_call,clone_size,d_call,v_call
TGTGCCAGCAGTGTCTCCCCTACCAGCTCCTACAATGAGCAGTTCTTC,CASSVSPTSSYNEQFF,TRBJ2-1,NA,NA,TRBV6-4
TGCAGCGTTGGTGGGGACCCCAGCTCCTACGAGCAGTACTTC,CSVGGDPSSYEQYF,TRBJ2-7,NA,NA,TRBV29-1
TGTGCCAGCAGCCAAGATTCCCGGGCAGGAGAAGAGACCCAGTACTTC,CASSQDSRAGEETQYF,TRBJ2-5,NA,NA,TRBV14
TGTGCCAGTACCTCACCGTCAACGAAACTCTATGGCTACACCTTC,CASTSPSTKLYGYTF,TRBJ1-2,few,NA,TRBV19
TGTGCCAGCAGCGGCGGGGGCTCCTACAATGAGCAGTTCTTC,CASSGGGSYNEQFF,TRBJ2-1,NA,TRBD2,TRBV9
TGTGCCAGCAGTGGCCCCGGACCTCAAGAGACCCAGTACTTC,CASSGPGPQETQYF,TRBJ2-5,NA,NA,TRBV2
TGTGCCAGCAGCTTAGGGAGGGGCTTGAACTATGGCTACACCTTC,CASSLGRGLNYGYTF,TRBJ1-2,few,NA,TRBV13
TGCAGTGCGTCCTTAGGAGGTCCATTCTTC,CSASLGGPFF,TRBJ2-1,few,NA,TRBV20-1
TGTGCCAGCAGCTCGCAATGGACTAGCGGGAATTACGAGCAGTACTTC,CASSSQWTSGNYEQYF,TRBJ2-7,NA,TRBD2,TRBV7-2
TGCGCCAGCAGCTTGGGCCTGGGGTCGGTTAGGACCGGGGAGCTGTTTTTT,CASSLGLGSVRTGELFF,TRBJ2-2,NA,NA,TRBV5-1
TGTGCCAGCTCACCACTGGGACCCTACAATGAGCAGTTCTTC,CASSPLGPYNEQFF,TRBJ2-1,NA,NA,TRBV18
TGCGCCAGCAGCTCAACAGGGGGCGGCGAGCAGTACTTC,CASSSTGGGEQYF,TRBJ2-7,once,TRBD1,TRBV5-1
TGCGCCAGCAGCCGCTCCACTAGCGGGATCTACGAGCAGTACTTC,CASSRSTSGIYEQYF,TRBJ2-7,few,TRBD2,TRBV4-1
TGTGCCAGCAGTAGGAAAGCTAGCGGATACAATGAGCAGTTCTTC,CASSRKASGYNEQFF,TRBJ2-1,NA,TRBD2,TRBV27
TGTGCCAGCAGCTCCGCGGGACGAGGAGAGCAGTACTTC,CASSSAGRGEQYF,TRBJ2-7,NA,NA,TRBV11-2
TGTGCCAGCAGCGTAGATCAGGGGCTGGGGGACGAGCAGTACTTC,CASSVDQGLGDEQYF,TRBJ2-7,NA,NA,TRBV9
TGTGCCAGCCTGGCCTCAAGCTCCTACAATGAGCAGTTCTTC,CASLASSSYNEQFF,TRBJ2-1,few,NA,TRBV2
TGTGCCAGCAGCCTGGACAGGGAATGGCAGTTCTTC,CASSLDREWQFF,TRBJ2-1,NA,TRBD1,TRBV5-4
TGCAGCGTTGAAAGACGTTTAGCGGAGGCCAGCACAGATACGCAGTATTTT,CSVERRLAEASTDTQYF,TRBJ2-3,NA,NA,TRBV29-1
TGTGCCAGCGGGAGGGAGGGGTCCGAGACCCAGTACTTC,CASGREGSETQYF,TRBJ2-5,once,TRBD2,TRBV7-3
TGTGCCAGCAGTTACTCCTCGGGGGTACAAGAGACCCAGTACTTC,CASSYSSGVQETQYF,TRBJ2-5,NA,NA,TRBV6-5
TGCGCCAGCAGCTTGTATGGCGGGGACCAAGAGACCCAGTACTTC,CASSLYGGDQETQYF,TRBJ2-5,NA,NA,TRBV5-1
TGTGCCAGCTCACCACCGGCGGGAGGGCCAGAGACCCAGTACTTC,CASSPPAGGPETQYF,TRBJ2-5,NA,TRBD2,TRBV18
TGCAGCGTTGTCGGCAGGGTCCACTACGAGCAGTACTTC,CSVVGRVHYEQYF,TRBJ2-7,NA,NA,TRBV29-1
TGTGCCAGCAGCTTAGGAGCGGGAGGGGTCGAGACCCAGTACTTC,CASSLGAGGVETQYF,TRBJ2-5,NA,TRBD2,TRBV7-9
TGTGCCAGCAGTGGGGACAGGGAGAGGAACACTGAAGCTTTCTTT,CASSGDRERNTEAFF,TRBJ1-1,few,TRBD1,TRBV2
TGCAGCGCTAGGTGGGGGACTAGCGTAGTCTTC,CSARWGTSVVF,TRBJ2-1,few,TRBD2,TRBV29-1
TGTGCCAGCAGCCAACCACGGGAACAAGAGACCCAGTACTTC,CASSQPREQETQYF,TRBJ2-5,NA,NA,TRBV7-9
TGCGCCAGCAGCCAAGAGTCGGGACTAGCGGCATACGAGCAGTACTTC,CASSQESGLAAYEQYF,TRBJ2-7,NA,TRBD2,TRBV4-1
TGTGCCAGCAGCCGGCGAGAGTCAGATACGCAGTATTTT,CASSRRESDTQYF,TRBJ2-3,few,NA,TRBV6-1
TGCGCCAGCAGCCATCCGGACGGGGGGTCCGGGGAGCTGTTTTTT,CASSHPDGGSGELFF,TRBJ2-2,NA,TRBD2,TRBV4-1
TGTGCCAGCAGCCCGGAAGCGGGAGGCTTCTACGAGCAGTACTTC,CASSPEAGGFYEQYF,TRBJ2-7,few,TRBD2,TRBV9
TGTGCCAGCAGCAGGGGGGAGACCCAGTACTTC,CASSRGETQYF,TRBJ2-5,NA,NA,TRBV11-2
TGTGCCAGCAGCTTAGCCGGGAGGGGGCGAGATACGCAGTATTTT,CASSLAGRGRDTQYF,TRBJ2-3,NA,NA,TRBV11-2
TGCGCCAGCAGCCAACAGACAGGGGCCTACGAGCAGTACTTC,CASSQQTGAYEQYF,TRBJ2-7,NA,TRBD1,TRBV4-1
TGTGCCAGCAGCTCCACCGGGACAGTCTCACAGCCCCAGCATTTT,CASSSTGTVSQPQHF,TRBJ1-5,many,TRBD1,TRBV6-5
TGTGCCAGCAGCGGAATCGGAGTGGGAGAGACCCAGTACTTC,CASSGIGVGETQYF,TRBJ2-5,NA,NA,TRBV25-1
TGCGCCAGCAGCCAAAAGGGGACAGGGGTGAACACTGAAGCTTTCTTT,CASSQKGTGVNTEAFF,TRBJ1-1,few,TRBD1,TRBV4-1
TGTGCCAGCAGCTATACGGGACAGGGGACCTACGAGCAGTACTTC,CASSYTGQGTYEQYF,TRBJ2-7,NA,TRBD1,TRBV14
TGCGCCAGCAGCTCCCGGGACGGGTCATTCGATGAGCAGTTCTTC,CASSSRDGSFDEQFF,TRBJ2-1,NA,NA,TRBV5-1
TGTGCCAGCAGTCCGCCGGGGGCCAACGTCCTGACTTTC,CASSPPGANVLTF,TRBJ2-6,NA,NA,TRBV7-9
TGTGCCAGCAGCTACGGTTTGGGCCCGGGGTACGAGCAGTACTTC,CASSYGLGPGYEQYF,TRBJ2-7,many,NA,TRBV11-2
TGCAGCGTTGAAGATGGGACAGACACCTACGAGCAGTACTTC,CSVEDGTDTYEQYF,TRBJ2-7,NA,TRBD1,TRBV29-1